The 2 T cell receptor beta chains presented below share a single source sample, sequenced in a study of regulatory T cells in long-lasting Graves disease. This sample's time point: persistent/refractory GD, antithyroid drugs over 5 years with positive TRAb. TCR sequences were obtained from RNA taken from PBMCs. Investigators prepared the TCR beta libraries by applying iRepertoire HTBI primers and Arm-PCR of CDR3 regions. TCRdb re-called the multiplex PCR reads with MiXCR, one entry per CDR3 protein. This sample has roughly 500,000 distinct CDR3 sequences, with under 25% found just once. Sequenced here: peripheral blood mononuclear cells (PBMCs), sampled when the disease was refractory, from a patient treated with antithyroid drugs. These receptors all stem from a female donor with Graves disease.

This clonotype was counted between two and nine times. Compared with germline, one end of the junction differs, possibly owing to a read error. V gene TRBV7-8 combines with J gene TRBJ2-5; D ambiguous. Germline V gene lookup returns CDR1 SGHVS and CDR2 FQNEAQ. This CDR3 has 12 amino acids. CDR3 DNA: TGTACCAGCAGCTTAGTTTGGCAGACCCAGTACTTC. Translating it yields CTSSLVWQTQYF.

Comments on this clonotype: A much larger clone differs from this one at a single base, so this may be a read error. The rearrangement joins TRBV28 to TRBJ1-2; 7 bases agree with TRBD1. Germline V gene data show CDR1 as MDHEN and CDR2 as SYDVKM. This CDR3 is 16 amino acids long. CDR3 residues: CASSLFSQGITMGCTF. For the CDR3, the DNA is TGTGCCAGCAGTTTATTCTCACAGGGGATCACTATGGGCTGCACCTTC.